This T cell receptor (beta chain) was observed in a study of post-analysis software for immune sequencing data. Study results and caveats: A few TRBV segments (TRBV5-6, TRBV5-1 and TRBV20-1 among them) occurred more frequently in patients than in controls.

Prepared TCR beta cDNA libraries contained unique molecular identifiers. cDNA molecules numbering 400,000 to 550,000 came from approximately 1 to 10 million T cells. One entry per CDR3 protein results from TCRdb running MiXCR on the PCR reads. This table holds around 400,000 distinct CDR3 sequences, roughly 30% found once. The V gene end was trimmed by 4 bases and the J gene end by 4 bases; junction bases not matched to a gene: 11. From germline, CDR1 is SGHTA and CDR2 FQGTGA. The CDR3 is 19 amino acids. This clonotype was detected a few times. No antigen is known for it. Material: blood. The chain couples TRBV7-3 to TRBJ2-1, with 15 bases that match TRBD2. This receptor was taken from a girl aged 10-17 years with multiple sclerosis. This CDR3 reads CASSSGLGTSGGLYNEQFF. The CDR3 DNA is TGTGCCAGCAGCTCGGGACTCGGGACTAGCGGGGGGCTGTACAATGAGCAGTTCTTC.